A selection of T cell receptor beta chains follows, all from one sample in a study of T-cell reconstitution after alpha-beta-depleted transplantation in children. TCRdb used MiXCR to reprocess the PCR reads, holding one entry per CDR3 protein. The repertoire includes 70,000 to 95,000 distinct CDR3 sequences, over 9% of them detected once, and approximately 15% sits in the top ten. The specimen was PBMCs from the stem cell graft donor, collected from the stem cell graft. Source of these receptors: a human donor who donated a stem cell graft to a child with inherited bone marrow failure. CDR3s include the opening cysteine and the closing phenylalanine or tryptophan. The order of the fields is V gene, J gene, clone size, D gene, CDR3 DNA, CDR3 protein. D genes are given only for firm matches. Clone size is stated in some rows and not others, as once, few, many or a class when expanded.

TRBV5-1	TRBJ2-7	many	TRBD1	TGCGCCAGCAGCCCGGACAGGGGAGGATCCTACGAGCAGTACTTC	CASSPDRGGSYEQYF
TRBV7-2	TRBJ1-2	many	.	TGTGCCAGCAGCTTGGTCGGGTATGGCTACACCTTC	CASSLVGYGYTF
TRBV29-1	TRBJ2-2	.	TRBD2	TGCAGCGCTACTAGCGGGGGAGCGAACACCGGGGAGCTGTTTTTT	CSATSGGANTGELFF
TRBV6-2/TRBV6-3	TRBJ2-1	.	.	TGTGCCAGCAGTTACCTGGGTTTAGGTGAGCAGTTCTTC	CASSYLGLGEQFF
TRBV20-1	TRBJ2-5	many	TRBD2	TGCAGTGCTAGTAGCGGGGGAGAGACCCAGTACTTC	CSASSGGETQYF
TRBV7-9	TRBJ1-6	few	.	TGTGCCAGCACCCAGGGACCGGGGGATTCACCCCTCCACTTT	CASTQGPGDSPLHF
TRBV7-2	TRBJ2-1	many	TRBD1	TGTGCCAGCAGCTTCACAAGACAGGGCGGGCAGTTCTTC	CASSFTRQGGQFF
TRBV5-1	TRBJ2-4	many	.	TGCGCCAGCGCCCGAGGGCAGGCAAAAAACATTCAGTACTTC	CASARGQAKNIQYF
TRBV15	TRBJ1-3	many	.	TGTGCCACCAGCAGAGATTCCACCATCAGGGGCTCTGGAAACACCATATATTTT	CATSRDSTIRGSGNTIYF
TRBV14	TRBJ2-5	.	.	TGTGCCAGCAGCCAAGATATCGGGGGCGAAGAGACCCAGTACTTC	CASSQDIGGEETQYF
TRBV6-1	TRBJ2-1	many	.	TGTGCCAGCAGTGCAACACGAGAGCAGTTCTTC	CASSATREQFF
TRBV12-3/TRBV12-4	TRBJ1-1	many	.	TGCGGAGCTTCAGGGCCCGGTGCCACTGAAGCTTTCTTT	CGASGPGATEAFF
TRBV2	TRBJ1-5	few	.	TGTGCCAGCAGTTTACGGGAACTCAATCAGCCCCAGCATTTT	CASSLRELNQPQHF
TRBV20-1	TRBJ2-1	many	.	TGCAGTGCTAGTCTAGGGGGCTACAATGAGCAGTTCTTC	CSASLGGYNEQFF
TRBV7-8	TRBJ1-4	many	.	TGTGCCAGCAGCTACGACAGGATTCCAACTAATGAAAAACTGTTTTTT	CASSYDRIPTNEKLFF
TRBV12-3/TRBV12-4	TRBJ2-1	many	TRBD1	TGTGCCAGCGGGGACCGGGACAGGTTCTACAATGAGCAGTTCTTC	CASGDRDRFYNEQFF